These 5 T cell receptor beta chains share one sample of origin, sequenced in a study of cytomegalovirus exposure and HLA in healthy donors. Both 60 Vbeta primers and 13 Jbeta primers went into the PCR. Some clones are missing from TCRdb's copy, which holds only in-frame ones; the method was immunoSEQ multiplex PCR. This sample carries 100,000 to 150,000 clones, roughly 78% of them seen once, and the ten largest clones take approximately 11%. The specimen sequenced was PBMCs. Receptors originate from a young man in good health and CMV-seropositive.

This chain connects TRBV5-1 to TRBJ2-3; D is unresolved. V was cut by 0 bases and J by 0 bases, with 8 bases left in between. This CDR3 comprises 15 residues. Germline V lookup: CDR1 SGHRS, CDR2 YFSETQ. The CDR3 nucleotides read TGCGCCAGCAGCTTGGCCTTAGCTAGCACAGATACGCAGTATTTT. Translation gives CASSLALASTDTQYF.

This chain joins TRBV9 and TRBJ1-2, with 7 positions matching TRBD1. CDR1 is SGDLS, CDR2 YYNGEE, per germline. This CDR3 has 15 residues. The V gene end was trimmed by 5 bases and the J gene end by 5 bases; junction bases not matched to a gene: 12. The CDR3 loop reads CASSDYRDRGYGYTF. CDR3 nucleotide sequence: TGTGCCAGCAGTGATTACCGGGACAGAGGATATGGCTACACCTTC.

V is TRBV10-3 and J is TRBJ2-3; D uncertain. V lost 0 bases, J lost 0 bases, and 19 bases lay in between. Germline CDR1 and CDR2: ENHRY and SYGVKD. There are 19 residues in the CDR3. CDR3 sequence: CAISESLRPGSPSTDTQYF. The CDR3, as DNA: TGTGCCATCAGTGAGTCGTTGAGGCCCGGGTCCCCTAGCACAGATACGCAGTATTTT.

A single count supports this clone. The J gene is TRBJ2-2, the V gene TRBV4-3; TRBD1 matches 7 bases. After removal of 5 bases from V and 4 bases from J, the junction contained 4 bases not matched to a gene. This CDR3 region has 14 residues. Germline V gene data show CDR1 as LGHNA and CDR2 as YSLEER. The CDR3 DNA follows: TGCGCCAGCAGCTGGAGACAGGGCACCGGGGAGCTGTTTTTT. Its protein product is CASSWRQGTGELFF.

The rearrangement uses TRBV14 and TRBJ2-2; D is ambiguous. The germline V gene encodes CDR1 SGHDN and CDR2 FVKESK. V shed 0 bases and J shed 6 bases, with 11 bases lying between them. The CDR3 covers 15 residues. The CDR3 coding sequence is TGTGCCAGCAGCCAAGAACGGTATAACCCCGGGGAGCTGTTTTTT. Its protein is CASSQERYNPGELFF.